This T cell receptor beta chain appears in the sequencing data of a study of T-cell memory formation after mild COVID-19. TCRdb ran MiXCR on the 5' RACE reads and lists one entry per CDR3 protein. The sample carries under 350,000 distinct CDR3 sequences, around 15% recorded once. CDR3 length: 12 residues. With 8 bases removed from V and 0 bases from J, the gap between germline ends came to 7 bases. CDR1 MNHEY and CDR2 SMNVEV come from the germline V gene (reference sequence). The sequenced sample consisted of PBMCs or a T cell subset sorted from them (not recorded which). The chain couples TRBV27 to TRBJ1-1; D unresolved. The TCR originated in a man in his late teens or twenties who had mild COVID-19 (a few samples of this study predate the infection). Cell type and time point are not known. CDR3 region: CASGRMNTEAFF. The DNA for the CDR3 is TGTGCCAGCGGGCGGATGAACACTGAAGCTTTCTTT.